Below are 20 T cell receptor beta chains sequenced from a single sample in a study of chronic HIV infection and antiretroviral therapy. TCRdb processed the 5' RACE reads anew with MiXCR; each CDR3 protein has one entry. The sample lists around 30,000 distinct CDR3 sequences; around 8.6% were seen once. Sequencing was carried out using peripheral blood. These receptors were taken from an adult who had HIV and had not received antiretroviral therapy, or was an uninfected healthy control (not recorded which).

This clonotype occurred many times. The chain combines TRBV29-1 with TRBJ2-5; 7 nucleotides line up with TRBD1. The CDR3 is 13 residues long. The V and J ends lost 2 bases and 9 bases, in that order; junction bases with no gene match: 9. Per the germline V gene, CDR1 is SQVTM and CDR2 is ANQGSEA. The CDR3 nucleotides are TGCAGCGTTGAAATACAGGCCCAGGGGGCCCAGTACTTC. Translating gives CSVEIQAQGAQYF.

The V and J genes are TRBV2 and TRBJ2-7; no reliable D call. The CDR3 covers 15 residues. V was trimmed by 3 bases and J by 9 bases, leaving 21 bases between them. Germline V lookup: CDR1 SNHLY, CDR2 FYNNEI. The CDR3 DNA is TGTGCCAGCAGTGATACGGGTCCATCACCCGGGCGGCAGTACTTC. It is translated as CASSDTGPSPGRQYF.

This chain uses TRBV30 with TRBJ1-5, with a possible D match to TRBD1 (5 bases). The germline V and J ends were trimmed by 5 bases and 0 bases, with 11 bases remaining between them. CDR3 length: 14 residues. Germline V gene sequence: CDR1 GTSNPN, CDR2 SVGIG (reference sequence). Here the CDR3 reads CAWGDSYSNQPQHF. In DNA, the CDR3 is TGTGCCTGGGGCGACAGTTATAGCAATCAGCCCCAGCATTTT.

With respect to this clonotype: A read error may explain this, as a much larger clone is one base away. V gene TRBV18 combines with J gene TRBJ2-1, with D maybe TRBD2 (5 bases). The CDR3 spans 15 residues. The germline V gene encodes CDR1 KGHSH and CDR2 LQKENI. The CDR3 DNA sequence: TGTGCCAGCTCACCAAGGACGGGAATATCGAATGAGCGGTTCTTC. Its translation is CASSPRTGISNERFF. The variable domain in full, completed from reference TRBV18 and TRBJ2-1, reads NAGVMQNPRHLVRRRGQEARLRCSPMKGHSHVYWYRQLPEEGLKFMVYLQKENIIDESGMPKERFSAEFPKEGPSILRIQQVVRGDSAAYFCASSPRTGISNERFFGPGTRLTVL.

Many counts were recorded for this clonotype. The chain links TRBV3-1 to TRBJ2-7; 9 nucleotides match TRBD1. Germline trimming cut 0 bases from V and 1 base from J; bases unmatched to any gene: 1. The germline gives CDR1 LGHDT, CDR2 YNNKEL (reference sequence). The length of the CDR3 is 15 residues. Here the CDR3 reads CASSQEGTGSYEQYF. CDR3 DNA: TGTGCCAGCAGCCAAGAGGGGACAGGGTCCTACGAGCAGTACTTC.

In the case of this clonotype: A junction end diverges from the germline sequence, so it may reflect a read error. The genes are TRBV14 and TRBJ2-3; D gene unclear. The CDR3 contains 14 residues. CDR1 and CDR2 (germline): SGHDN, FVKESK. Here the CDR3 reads CAGSRSTRGDTQYF. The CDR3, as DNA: TGTGCCGGCAGTCGTAGCACAAGAGGAGATACGCAGTATTTT.

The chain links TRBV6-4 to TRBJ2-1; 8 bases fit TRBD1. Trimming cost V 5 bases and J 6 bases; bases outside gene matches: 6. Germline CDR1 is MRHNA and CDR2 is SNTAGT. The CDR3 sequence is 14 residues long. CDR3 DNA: TGTGCCAGCAGTCAGGGGGCATTGGGCAATGAGCAGTTCTTC. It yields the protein CASSQGALGNEQFF.

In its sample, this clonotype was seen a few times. The CDR3 DNA reads TGTGCCAGCAGCGCGCCGACCGGGACAAGAAGTTCTGGGGCCAACGTCCTGACTTTC. It codes for CASSAPTGTRSSGANVLTF. The chain links TRBV9 to TRBJ2-6; D might be TRBD1 (6 bases). From germline, CDR1 is SGDLS and CDR2 YYNGEE. The CDR3 contains 19 residues. V was cut by 3 bases and J by 1 base, with 20 bases left in between.

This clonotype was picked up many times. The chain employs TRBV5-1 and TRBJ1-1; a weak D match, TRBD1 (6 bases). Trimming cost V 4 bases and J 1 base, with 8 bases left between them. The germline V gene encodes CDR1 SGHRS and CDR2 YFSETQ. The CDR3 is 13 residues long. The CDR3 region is CASSPTGNTEAFF. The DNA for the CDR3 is TGCGCCAGCAGCCCGACAGGGAACACTGAAGCTTTCTTT.

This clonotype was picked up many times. In nucleotides, the CDR3 is TGCGCCAGCAGCGGTACAGGGAACGGAATACGCGAGCAGTACTTC. Amino acid sequence: CASSGTGNGIREQYF. The chain couples TRBV5-1 to TRBJ2-7; D might be TRBD1 (6 bases). Germline lookup yields CDR1 SGHRS and CDR2 YFSETQ. This CDR3 has 15 residues. Trimming cost V 4 bases and J 6 bases, with 20 bases left between them. The full variable domain, with the rest looked up from reference TRBV5-1 and TRBJ2-7, is KAGVTQTPRYLIKTRGQQVTLSCSPISGHRSVSWYQQTPGQGLQFLFEYFSETQRNKGNFPGRFSGRQFSNSRSEMNVSTLELGDSALYLCASSGTGNGIREQYFGPGTRLTVT.

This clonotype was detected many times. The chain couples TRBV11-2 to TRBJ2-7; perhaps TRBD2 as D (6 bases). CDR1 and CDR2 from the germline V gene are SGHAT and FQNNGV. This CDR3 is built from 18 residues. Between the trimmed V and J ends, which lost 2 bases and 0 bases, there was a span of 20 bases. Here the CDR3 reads CASSLLVVGGGNSYEQYF. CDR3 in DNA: TGTGCCAGCAGCTTACTGGTAGTGGGTGGCGGGAACTCCTACGAGCAGTACTTC.

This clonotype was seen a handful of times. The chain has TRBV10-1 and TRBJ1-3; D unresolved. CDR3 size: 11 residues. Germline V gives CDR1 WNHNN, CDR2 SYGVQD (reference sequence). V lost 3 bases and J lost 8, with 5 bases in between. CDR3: CASSDLDTIYF. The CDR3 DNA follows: TGCGCCAGCAGTGACTTGGACACCATATATTTT.

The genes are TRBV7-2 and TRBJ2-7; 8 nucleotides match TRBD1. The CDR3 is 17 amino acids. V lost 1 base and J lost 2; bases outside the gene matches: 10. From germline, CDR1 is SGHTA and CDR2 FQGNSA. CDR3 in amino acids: CASSLVESGGATYEQYF. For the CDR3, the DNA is TGTGCCAGCAGCTTAGTAGAGTCAGGGGGCGCGACCTACGAGCAGTACTTC.

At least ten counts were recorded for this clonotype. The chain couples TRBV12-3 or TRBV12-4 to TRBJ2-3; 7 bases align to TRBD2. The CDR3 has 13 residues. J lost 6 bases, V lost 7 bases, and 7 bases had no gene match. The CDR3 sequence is CASTFGGSDTQYF. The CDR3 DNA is TGTGCCAGCACATTCGGGGGGTCGGATACGCAGTATTTT.

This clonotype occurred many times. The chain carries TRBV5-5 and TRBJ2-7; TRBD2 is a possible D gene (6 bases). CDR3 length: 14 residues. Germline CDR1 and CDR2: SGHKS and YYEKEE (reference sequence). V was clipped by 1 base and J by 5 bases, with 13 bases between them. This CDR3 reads CASSLRLGGDEQYF. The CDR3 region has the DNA TGTGCCAGCAGCTTGCGGCTGGGGGGAGACGAGCAGTACTTC. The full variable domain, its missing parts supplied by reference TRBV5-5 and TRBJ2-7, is DAGVTQSPTHLIKTRGQQVTLRCSPISGHKSVSWYQQVLGQGPQFIFQYYEKEERGRGNFPDRFSARQFPNYSSELNVNALLLGDSALYLCASSLRLGGDEQYFGPGTRLTVT.

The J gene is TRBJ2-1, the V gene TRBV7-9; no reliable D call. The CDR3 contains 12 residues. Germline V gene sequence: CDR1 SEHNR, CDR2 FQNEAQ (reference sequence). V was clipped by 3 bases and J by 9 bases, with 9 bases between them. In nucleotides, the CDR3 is TGTGCCAGCAGCTTGCCCCTTGGTGAGCAGTTCTTC. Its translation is CASSLPLGEQFF.

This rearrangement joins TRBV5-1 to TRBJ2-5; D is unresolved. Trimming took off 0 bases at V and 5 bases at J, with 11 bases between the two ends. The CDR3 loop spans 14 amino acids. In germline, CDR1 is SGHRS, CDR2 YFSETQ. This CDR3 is CASSLAVGVETQYF. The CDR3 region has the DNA TGCGCCAGCAGCTTGGCCGTTGGGGTGGAGACCCAGTACTTC.

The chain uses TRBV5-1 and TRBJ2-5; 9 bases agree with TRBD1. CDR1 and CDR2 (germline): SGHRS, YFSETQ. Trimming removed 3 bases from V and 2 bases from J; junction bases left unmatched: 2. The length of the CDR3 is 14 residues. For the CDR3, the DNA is TGCGCCAGCAGCTCGGACAGGGGACAAGAGACCCAGTACTTC. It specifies CASSSDRGQETQYF.

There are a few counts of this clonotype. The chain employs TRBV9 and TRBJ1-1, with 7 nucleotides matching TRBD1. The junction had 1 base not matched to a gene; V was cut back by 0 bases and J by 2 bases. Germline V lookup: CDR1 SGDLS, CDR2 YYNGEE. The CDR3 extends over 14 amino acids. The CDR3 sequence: CASSVAGGNTEAFF. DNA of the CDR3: TGTGCCAGCAGCGTAGCAGGGGGAAACACTGAAGCTTTCTTT.

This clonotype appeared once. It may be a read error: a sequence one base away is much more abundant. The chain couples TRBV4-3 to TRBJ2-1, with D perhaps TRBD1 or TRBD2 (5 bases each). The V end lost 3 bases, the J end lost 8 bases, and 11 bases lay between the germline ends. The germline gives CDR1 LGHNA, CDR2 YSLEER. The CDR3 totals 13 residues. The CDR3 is CASSQGRAYEQFF. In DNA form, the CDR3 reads TGCGCCAGCAGCCAGGGACGAGCCTATGAGCAGTTCTTC.